Listed here are 25 T cell receptor beta chains from one sample, sequenced in a study of shared clonotypes between healthy human individuals. Clones were read by immunoSEQ multiplex PCR, and TCRdb kept only the in-frame ones, dropping some. This table holds more than 850,000 clones, about 80% found once. Material: memory CD4+ T cells from PBMCs. Subset of the sample: CD45RA-negative fraction. Receptor source: a man aged 18 to 29 in good health. Some clones in this sample may be carry-over from other donors' samples.

The chain couples TRBV6-1 to TRBJ1-2; D remains unclear. The CDR3 is 16 residues long. V was cut by 1 base and J by 4 bases, with 16 bases left in between. Germline V gene sequence: CDR1 MNHNS, CDR2 SASEGT. The CDR3: CASSEVWGSSSYGYTF. DNA for the CDR3: TGTGCCAGCAGTGAAGTCTGGGGAAGTTCCTCCTATGGCTACACCTTC.

The chain uses TRBV28 and TRBJ2-7; TRBD1 might be the D (5 bases). V was shortened by 6 bases and J by 6 bases, with 9 bases between the two germline ends. Per germline, CDR1 MDHEN and CDR2 SYDVKM. The CDR3 length is 11 residues. As DNA, the CDR3 is TGTGCCAGCAGAACAGGCAGCGAGCAGTACTTC. Translating it yields CASRTGSEQYF.

This clone was detected only a few times. The chain employs TRBV7-3 and TRBJ2-2; 14 bases agree with TRBD2. CDR1 and CDR2 (germline): SGHTA, FQGTGA. The V and J ends lost 5 bases and 6 bases, in that order; junction bases with no gene match: 2. This CDR3 is 15 amino acids long. In DNA form, the CDR3 reads TGTGCCAGCAGCCGACTAGCGGGAGGGTCCGGGGAGCTGTTTTTT. Its protein is CASSRLAGGSGELFF. Filled out from reference TRBV7-3 and TRBJ2-2, the complete variable domain reads GAGVSQTPSNKVTEKGKYVELRCDPISGHTALYWYRQSLGQGPEFLIYFQGTGAADDSGLPNDRFFAVRPEGSVSTLKIQRTERGDSAVYLCASSRLAGGSGELFFGEGSRLTVL.

The CDR3 DNA follows: TGTGCCAGCAGCGTCGGACAGGGTGGGAACACTGAAGCTTTCTTT. It is translated as CASSVGQGGNTEAFF. The chain joins TRBV9 to TRBJ1-1, with 8 bases identical to TRBD1. CDR1 is SGDLS, CDR2 YYNGEE, per germline. The CDR3 covers 15 residues. V shed 2 bases, J shed 1 base, and the junction held 4 bases outside the gene matches.

The chain couples TRBV28 to TRBJ1-1, with D perhaps matching TRBD1 (5 bases). The germline V gene has CDR1 MDHEN and CDR2 SYDVKM. The CDR3 consists of 16 residues. The V end lost 1 base, the J end lost 3 bases, and 15 bases lay between the germline ends. The CDR3 loop reads CASSLYPRVRDTEAFF. CDR3 nucleotides: TGTGCCAGCAGTTTATACCCCAGGGTTAGGGACACTGAAGCTTTCTTT.

A remark on this clone: A far larger clone differs by one base, so this is likely a read error. The gene calls are TRBV10-2 and TRBJ2-7, with 8 bases matching TRBD2. The CDR3 extends over 16 amino acids. V shed 3 bases, J shed 0 bases, and the junction held 7 bases outside the gene matches. CDR1 is WSHSY, CDR2 SAAADI, per germline. The DNA for the CDR3 is TGCGCCAGCAGTGACTTGGGGCTAGCGGGCTCCTACGAGCAGTACTTC. Translation: CASSDLGLAGSYEQYF.

Remarks on this clone: It may be a read error: a sequence one base away is much more abundant. The chain carries TRBV20-1 and TRBJ2-7, with D unresolved. Trimming removed 5 bases from V and 3 bases from J, with 2 bases in between. CDR3 length: 9 residues. Germline-derived CDR1 and CDR2 are DFQATT and SNEGSKA (reference sequence). This CDR3 reads CSAGYEQYF. CDR3 DNA sequence: TGCAGTGCTGGCTACGAGCAGTACTTC.

This chain joins TRBV7-9 and TRBJ1-2; D gene unclear. The germline CDR1 and CDR2 sequences are SEHNR and FQNEAQ (reference sequence). V lost 0 bases to trimming and J lost 5 bases, with 10 bases between them. This CDR3 has 14 residues. The CDR3 sequence is CASSLAGPGYGYTF. The CDR3, as DNA: TGTGCCAGCAGCTTAGCAGGGCCGGGGTATGGCTACACCTTC.

This chain uses TRBV6-5 with TRBJ1-2, with D possibly matching TRBD1 (5 bases). V lost 4 bases and J lost 0, with 12 bases in between. This CDR3 region has 15 residues. Germline CDR1 MNHEY, CDR2 SVGAGI. In nucleotides, the CDR3 is TGTGCCAGCAGTTTAACCGGGACGGCTAACTATGGCTACACCTTC. Residues: CASSLTGTANYGYTF.

The chain has TRBV7-9 and TRBJ2-5, with D perhaps being TRBD1 or TRBD2 (6 bases each). Germline CDR1 reads SEHNR; CDR2 reads FQNEAQ (reference sequence). The CDR3 sequence is 17 residues long. Trimming shortened V by 5 bases and J by 4 bases, and 23 bases separated the two germline ends. For the CDR3, the DNA is TGTGCCAGCAGCCCCTTTCAGACTAGTGGGGGGCCAGAGACCCAGTACTTC. Its protein is CASSPFQTSGGPETQYF.

The chain employs TRBV5-4 and TRBJ1-1; D might be TRBD1 (5 bases). Germline assignment: CDR1 SGHNT and CDR2 YYREEE (reference sequence). The CDR3 length is 14 residues. Deletions cut 4 bases from V and 4 bases from J, with 14 bases between. The CDR3 DNA reads TGTGCCAGCAGCCTATTGATGGGGGGCACTGAAGCTTTCTTT. Its protein product is CASSLLMGGTEAFF. Looking up the rest from reference TRBV5-4 and TRBJ1-1 gives the full variable domain: ETGVTQSPTHLIKTRGQQVTLRCSSQSGHNTVSWYQQALGQGPQFIFQYYREEENGRGNFPPRFSGLQFPNYSSELNVNALELDDSALYLCASSLLMGGTEAFFGQGTRLTVV.

The genes are TRBV7-3 and TRBJ2-2; perhaps TRBD2 as D (5 bases). The CDR3 spans 17 residues. The V end lost 4 bases, the J end lost 0 bases, and 15 bases lay between the germline ends. Germline assignment: CDR1 SGHTA and CDR2 FQGTGA. Written as DNA, the CDR3 is TGTGCCAGCAGCTCTCGGACGAGGACTCCGAACACCGGGGAGCTGTTTTTT. Translated: CASSSRTRTPNTGELFF.

This rearrangement joins TRBV20-1 to TRBJ1-5; no definite D call. This CDR3 has 11 amino acids. Germline values: CDR1 DFQATT, CDR2 SNEGSKA (reference sequence). V lost 3 bases and J 11 bases, leaving 11 bases between the germline ends. CDR3 amino acids: CSASGGVSQHF. The CDR3 region has the DNA TGCAGTGCTAGTGGAGGTGTATCCCAGCATTTT.

The chain has TRBV5-1 and TRBJ2-3, with 12 positions matching TRBD2. Germline values: CDR1 SGHRS, CDR2 YFSETQ. V shed 4 bases and J 2 bases; nucleotides not matched to a gene: 14. This CDR3 region has 19 residues. DNA for the CDR3: TGCGCCAGCAGCCCCACCGTGCTAGCGGGAGGGCCCTACACAGATACGCAGTATTTT. This encodes CASSPTVLAGGPYTDTQYF.

This chain joins TRBV25-1 and TRBJ2-1; 12 bases line up with TRBD2. Germline CDR1 is MGHDK and CDR2 is SYGVNS. The CDR3 length is 16 residues. Trimming cost V 7 bases and J 4 bases; bases outside gene matches: 8. CDR3 nucleotides: TGTGCCAGCAAGGAGACTAGCGGGAGTTTTTACAATGAGCAGTTCTTC. This sequence encodes CASKETSGSFYNEQFF.

This clone came up a few times. The rearrangement uses TRBV30 and TRBJ1-5; D is possibly TRBD1 (5 bases). Germline lookup yields CDR1 GTSNPN and CDR2 SVGIG (reference sequence). The V end lost 2 bases, the J end lost 0 bases, and 11 bases lay between the germline ends. The CDR3 contains 15 residues. This CDR3 is CAWSTQGGSNQPQHF. The CDR3 DNA reads as TGTGCCTGGAGTACTCAGGGAGGTAGCAATCAGCCCCAGCATTTT. The whole variable domain, remainder taken from reference TRBV30 and TRBJ1-5, is SQTIHQWPATLVQPVGSPLSLECTVEGTSNPNLYWYRQAAGRGLQLLFYSVGIGQISSEVPQNLSASRPQDRQFILSSKKLLLSDSGFYLCAWSTQGGSNQPQHFGDGTRLSIL.

This clone was counted a few times. V is TRBV7-2 and J is TRBJ2-2; D might be TRBD2 (5 bases). Germline CDR1 and CDR2: SGHTA and FQGNSA. The CDR3 runs to 16 residues. V was pared by 2 bases and J by 2 bases, with 12 bases between. CDR3 in amino acids: CASSLFSGINTGELFF. In nucleotides, the CDR3 is TGTGCCAGCAGCTTATTCTCGGGAATTAACACCGGGGAGCTGTTTTTT. Filled out from reference TRBV7-2 and TRBJ2-2, the complete variable domain reads GAGVSQSPSNKVTEKGKDVELRCDPISGHTALYWYRQSLGQGLEFLIYFQGNSAPDKSGLPSDRFSAERTGGSVSTLTIQRTQQEDSAVYLCASSLFSGINTGELFFGEGSRLTVL.

The rearrangement uses TRBV19 and TRBJ2-4, with 7 bases that match TRBD2. CDR3 length: 17 amino acids. CDR1 and CDR2 (germline): LNHDA, SQIVND (reference sequence). Germline trimming cut 8 bases from V and 0 bases from J; bases unmatched to any gene: 13. The CDR3 nucleotides are TGTGCCAGTGGCCCCGGGGGGTCTCCTCTAGCCAAAAACATTCAGTACTTC. Protein product: CASGPGGSPLAKNIQYF.

The chain uses TRBV28 and TRBJ2-5, with D possibly called TRBD1 or TRBD2 (5 bases each). Germline V gene lookup returns CDR1 MDHEN and CDR2 SYDVKM. Trimming stripped 7 bases from V and 2 bases from J, with 17 bases between. This CDR3 is 15 amino acids long. In DNA form, the CDR3 reads TGTGCCAGCACCAATCAACCGGGACCACAAGAGACCCAGTACTTC. This sequence encodes CASTNQPGPQETQYF.

The chain employs TRBV19 and TRBJ1-5; D unclear. This CDR3 has 14 amino acids. Trimming took off 6 bases at V and 0 bases at J, with 9 bases between the two ends. Germline lookup yields CDR1 LNHDA and CDR2 SQIVND (reference sequence). The CDR3 DNA follows: TGTGCCAGTAGAGCGGTGTATAGCAATCAGCCCCAGCATTTT. It is translated as CASRAVYSNQPQHF.

The chain uses TRBV28 and TRBJ1-3; TRBD1 matches at 8 bases. J was trimmed by 0 bases and V by 7 bases; bases with no gene match: 2. The germline gives CDR1 MDHEN, CDR2 SYDVKM. The CDR3 is 14 amino acids. For the CDR3, the DNA is TGTGCCAGCATGGACAGGGACTCTGGAAACACCATATATTTT. This encodes CASMDRDSGNTIYF.

The chain uses TRBV10-3 and TRBJ2-3; 8 bases match TRBD1. This CDR3 comprises 15 residues. Germline lookup yields CDR1 ENHRY and CDR2 SYGVKD. With V trimmed by 3 bases and J by 4 bases, 6 bases remained unmatched. The CDR3 sequence is CAISEGRGRPDTQYF. Written as DNA, the CDR3 is TGTGCCATCAGTGAAGGCAGGGGGCGCCCAGATACGCAGTATTTT.

This chain's CDR3 is CASSLEGAILSEQFF. As DNA, the CDR3 is TGTGCCAGCAGTTTAGAGGGGGCGATTCTCAGTGAGCAGTTCTTC. The V call is TRBV28, the J call TRBJ2-1, with 7 bases identical to TRBD1. This CDR3 spans 15 amino acids. With 2 bases clipped from V and 9 bases from J, the junction kept 10 bases outside the gene matches. In germline, CDR1 is MDHEN, CDR2 SYDVKM.

The chain employs TRBV7-2 and TRBJ2-1; TRBD2 matches at 13 bases. The V gene's germline CDR1 is SGHTA and CDR2 FQGNSA. With 5 bases clipped from V and 6 bases from J, the junction kept 4 bases outside the gene matches. The CDR3 is made up of 15 amino acids. The CDR3 sequence: CASSRTSGSLNEQFF. The CDR3 DNA reads as TGTGCCAGCAGCCGGACTAGCGGGAGTCTCAATGAGCAGTTCTTC.

V gene TRBV11-2 combines with J gene TRBJ2-2, with TRBD2 matching over 8 bases. Germline CDR1 and CDR2: SGHAT and FQNNGV. This CDR3 has 18 amino acids. Unmatched junction bases numbered 9, after V lost 1 base and J lost 2 bases. CDR3 sequence reads: CASSLVPASGSNTGELFF. The CDR3 DNA reads TGTGCCAGCAGCTTAGTACCGGCCAGCGGGAGCAACACCGGGGAGCTGTTTTTT.